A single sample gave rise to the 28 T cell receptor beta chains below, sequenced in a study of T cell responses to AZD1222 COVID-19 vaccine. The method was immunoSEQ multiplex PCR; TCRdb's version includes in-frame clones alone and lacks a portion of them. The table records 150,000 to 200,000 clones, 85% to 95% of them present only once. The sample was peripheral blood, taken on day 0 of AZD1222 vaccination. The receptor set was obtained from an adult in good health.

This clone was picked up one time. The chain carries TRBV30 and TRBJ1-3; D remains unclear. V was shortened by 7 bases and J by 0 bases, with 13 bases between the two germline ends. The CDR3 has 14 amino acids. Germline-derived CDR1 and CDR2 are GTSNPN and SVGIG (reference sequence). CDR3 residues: CALERASSGNTIYF. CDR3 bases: TGTGCCTTGGAGCGAGCCAGCTCTGGAAACACCATATATTTT.

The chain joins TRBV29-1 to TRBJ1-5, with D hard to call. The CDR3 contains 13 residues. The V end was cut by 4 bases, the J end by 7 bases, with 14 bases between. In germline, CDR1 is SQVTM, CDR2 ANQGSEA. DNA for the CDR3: TGCAGCGTTGGGGGAAAGGAGGGCCAGCCCCAGCATTTT. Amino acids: CSVGGKEGQPQHF.

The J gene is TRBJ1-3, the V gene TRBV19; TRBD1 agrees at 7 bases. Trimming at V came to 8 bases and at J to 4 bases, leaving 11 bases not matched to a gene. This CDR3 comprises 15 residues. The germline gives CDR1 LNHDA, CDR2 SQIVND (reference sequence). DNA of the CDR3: TGTGCCAGTCGACAGGGTAATATGCTCGGAAACACCATATATTTT. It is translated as CASRQGNMLGNTIYF. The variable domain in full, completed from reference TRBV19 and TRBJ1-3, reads DGGITQSPKYLFRKEGQNVTLSCEQNLNHDAMYWYRQDPGQGLRLIYYSQIVNDFQKGDIAEGYSVSREKKESFPLTVTSAQKNPTAFYLCASRQGNMLGNTIYFGEGSWLTVV.

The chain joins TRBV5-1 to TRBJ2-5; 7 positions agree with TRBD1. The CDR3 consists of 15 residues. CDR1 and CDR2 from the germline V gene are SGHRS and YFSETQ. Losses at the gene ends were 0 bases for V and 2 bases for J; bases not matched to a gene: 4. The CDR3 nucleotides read TGCGCCAGCAGCTTGGAAGGACAGGATCAAGAGACCCAGTACTTC. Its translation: CASSLEGQDQETQYF. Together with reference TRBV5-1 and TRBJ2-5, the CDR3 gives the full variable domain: KAGVTQTPRYLIKTRGQQVTLSCSPISGHRSVSWYQQTPGQGLQFLFEYFSETQRNKGNFPGRFSGRQFSNSRSEMNVSTLELGDSALYLCASSLEGQDQETQYFGPGTRLLVL.

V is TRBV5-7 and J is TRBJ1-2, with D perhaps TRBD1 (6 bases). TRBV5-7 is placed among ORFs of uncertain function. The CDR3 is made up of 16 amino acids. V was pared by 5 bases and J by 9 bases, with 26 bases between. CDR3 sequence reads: CASRCWPDSASYCYTF. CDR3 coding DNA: TGTGCCAGCAGGTGTTGGCCGGACAGTGCTTCTTATTGCTACACCTTC.

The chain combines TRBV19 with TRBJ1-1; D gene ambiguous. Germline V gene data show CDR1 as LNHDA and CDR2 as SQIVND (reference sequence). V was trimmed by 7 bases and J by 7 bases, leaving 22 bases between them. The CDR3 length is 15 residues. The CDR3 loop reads CASTRETISLGEAFF. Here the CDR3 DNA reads TGTGCCAGTACTCGGGAGACAATCTCCCTGGGTGAAGCTTTCTTT.

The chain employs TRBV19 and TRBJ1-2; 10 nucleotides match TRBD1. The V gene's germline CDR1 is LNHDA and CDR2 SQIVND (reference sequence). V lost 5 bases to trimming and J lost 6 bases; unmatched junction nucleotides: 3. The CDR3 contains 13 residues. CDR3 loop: CASSAGQGHGYTF. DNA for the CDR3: TGTGCCAGTAGTGCGGGACAGGGGCATGGCTACACCTTC.

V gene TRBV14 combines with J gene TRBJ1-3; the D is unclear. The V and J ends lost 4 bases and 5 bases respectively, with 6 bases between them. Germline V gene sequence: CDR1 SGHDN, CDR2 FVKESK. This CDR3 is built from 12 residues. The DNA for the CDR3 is TGTGCCAGCAGCCCGTGGAGAAACACCATATATTTT. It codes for CASSPWRNTIYF.

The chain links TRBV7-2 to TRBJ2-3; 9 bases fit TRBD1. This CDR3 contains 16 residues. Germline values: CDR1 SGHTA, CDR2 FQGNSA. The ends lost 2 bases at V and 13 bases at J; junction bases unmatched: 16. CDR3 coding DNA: TGTGCCAGCAGCTTAAACCCAGGACAGGGGATCGGGAATGAGTATTTT. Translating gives CASSLNPGQGIGNEYF.

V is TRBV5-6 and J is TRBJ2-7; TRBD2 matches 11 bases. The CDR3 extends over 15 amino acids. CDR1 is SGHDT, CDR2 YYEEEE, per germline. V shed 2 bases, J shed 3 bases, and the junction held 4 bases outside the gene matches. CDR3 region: CASSFLGLADYEQYF. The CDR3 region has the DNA TGTGCCAGCAGCTTCCTGGGACTAGCGGACTACGAGCAGTACTTC.

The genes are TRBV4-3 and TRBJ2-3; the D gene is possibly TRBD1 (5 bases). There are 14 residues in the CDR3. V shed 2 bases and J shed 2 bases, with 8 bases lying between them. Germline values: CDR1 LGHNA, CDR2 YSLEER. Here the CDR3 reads CASSQQGFTDTQYF. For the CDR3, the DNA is TGCGCCAGCAGCCAACAGGGCTTCACAGATACGCAGTATTTT.

CDR3 nucleotide sequence: TGTGCCACCAGCAGAGACGGGATCCTCAATGAGCAGTTCTTC. Translating gives CATSRDGILNEQFF. The gene calls are TRBV15 and TRBJ2-1; tentative D call: TRBD2 (5 bases). V lost 0 bases and J 6 bases, leaving 9 bases between the germline ends. CDR1 is LNHNV, CDR2 YYDKDF, per germline (reference sequence). The CDR3 is 14 residues long.

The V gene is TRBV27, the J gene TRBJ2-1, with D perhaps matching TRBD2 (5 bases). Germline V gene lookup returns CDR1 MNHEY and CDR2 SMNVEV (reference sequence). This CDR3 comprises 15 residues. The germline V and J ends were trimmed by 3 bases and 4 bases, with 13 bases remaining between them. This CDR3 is CASSFTSSGYNEQFF. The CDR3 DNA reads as TGTGCCAGCAGTTTCACAAGCTCGGGGTACAATGAGCAGTTCTTC.

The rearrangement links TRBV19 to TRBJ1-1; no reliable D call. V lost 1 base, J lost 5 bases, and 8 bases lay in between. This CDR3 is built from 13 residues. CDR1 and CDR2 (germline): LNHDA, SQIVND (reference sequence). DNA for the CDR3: TGTGCCAGTAGTATAGCCCGTCGGACTGAAGCTTTCTTT. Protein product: CASSIARRTEAFF.

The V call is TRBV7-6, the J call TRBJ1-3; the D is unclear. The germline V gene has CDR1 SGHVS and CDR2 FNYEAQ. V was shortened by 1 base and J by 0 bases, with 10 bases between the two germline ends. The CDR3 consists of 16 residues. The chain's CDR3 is CASSLGRKTSGNTIYF. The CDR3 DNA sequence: TGTGCCAGCAGCTTAGGCAGGAAGACCTCTGGAAACACCATATATTTT.

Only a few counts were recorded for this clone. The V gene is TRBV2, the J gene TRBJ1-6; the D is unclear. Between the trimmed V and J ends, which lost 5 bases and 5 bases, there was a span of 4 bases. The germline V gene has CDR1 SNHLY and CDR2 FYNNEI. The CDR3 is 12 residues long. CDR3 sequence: CASSPNNSPLHF. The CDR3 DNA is TGTGCCAGCAGTCCAAATAATTCACCCCTCCACTTT.

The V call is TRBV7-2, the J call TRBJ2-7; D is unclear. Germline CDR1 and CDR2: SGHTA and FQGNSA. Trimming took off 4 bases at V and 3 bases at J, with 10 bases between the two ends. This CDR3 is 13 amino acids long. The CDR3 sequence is CASSSRVFYEQYF. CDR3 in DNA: TGTGCCAGCAGCTCAAGGGTTTTCTACGAGCAGTACTTC.

CDR3 region: CASSVGLAVTYEQYF. The CDR3 coding sequence is TGTGCCAGCAGCGTCGGACTAGCGGTTACCTACGAGCAGTACTTC. The rearrangement joins TRBV11-1 to TRBJ2-7; the match to TRBD2 covers 10 bases. Germline-derived CDR1 and CDR2 are SGHAT and FQDESV (reference sequence). J gave up 2 bases and V 5 bases, and 6 bases lay outside the gene matches. This CDR3 has 15 amino acids.

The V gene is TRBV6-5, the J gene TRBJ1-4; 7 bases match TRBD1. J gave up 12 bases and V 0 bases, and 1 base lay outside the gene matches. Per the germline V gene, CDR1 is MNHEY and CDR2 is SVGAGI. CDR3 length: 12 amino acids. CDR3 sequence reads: CASSYSQGELFF. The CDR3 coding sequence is TGTGCCAGCAGTTACTCGCAGGGGGAACTGTTTTTT.

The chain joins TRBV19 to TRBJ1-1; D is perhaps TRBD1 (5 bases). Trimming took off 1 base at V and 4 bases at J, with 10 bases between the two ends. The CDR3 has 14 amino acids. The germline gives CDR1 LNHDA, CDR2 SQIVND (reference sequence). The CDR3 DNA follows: TGTGCCAGTAGTATAGGGGCAGGGAGCACTGAAGCTTTCTTT. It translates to CASSIGAGSTEAFF.

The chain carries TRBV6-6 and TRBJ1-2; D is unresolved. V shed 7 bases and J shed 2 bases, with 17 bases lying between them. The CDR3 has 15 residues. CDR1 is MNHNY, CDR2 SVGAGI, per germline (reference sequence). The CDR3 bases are TGTGCCAGCACCCCCGCCGGGAGGCGCAACTATGGCTACACCTTC. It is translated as CASTPAGRRNYGYTF.

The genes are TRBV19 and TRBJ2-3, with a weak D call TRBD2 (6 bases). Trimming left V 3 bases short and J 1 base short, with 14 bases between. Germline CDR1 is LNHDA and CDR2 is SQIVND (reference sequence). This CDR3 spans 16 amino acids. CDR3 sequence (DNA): TGTGCCAGTAGTATGTCGGGAGATGCCGGCACAGATACGCAGTATTTT. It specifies CASSMSGDAGTDTQYF.

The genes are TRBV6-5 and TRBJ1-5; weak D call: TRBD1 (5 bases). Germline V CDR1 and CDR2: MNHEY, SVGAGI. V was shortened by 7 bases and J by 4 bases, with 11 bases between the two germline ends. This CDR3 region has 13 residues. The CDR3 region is CASMLGPNQPQHF. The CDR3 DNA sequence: TGTGCCAGCATGTTGGGACCTAATCAGCCCCAGCATTTT.

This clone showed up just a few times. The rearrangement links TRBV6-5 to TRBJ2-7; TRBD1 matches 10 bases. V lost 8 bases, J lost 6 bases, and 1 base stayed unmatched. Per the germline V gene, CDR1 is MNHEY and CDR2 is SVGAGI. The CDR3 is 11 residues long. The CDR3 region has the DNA TGTGCCAGCGGACAGGGGGGCGAGCAGTACTTC. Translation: CASGQGGEQYF.

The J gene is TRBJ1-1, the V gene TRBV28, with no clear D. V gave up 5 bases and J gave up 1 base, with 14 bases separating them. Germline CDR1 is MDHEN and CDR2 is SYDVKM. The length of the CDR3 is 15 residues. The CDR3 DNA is TGTGCCAGCAGTCGCCTGGACGTTCAGAACACTGAAGCTTTCTTT. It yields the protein CASSRLDVQNTEAFF.

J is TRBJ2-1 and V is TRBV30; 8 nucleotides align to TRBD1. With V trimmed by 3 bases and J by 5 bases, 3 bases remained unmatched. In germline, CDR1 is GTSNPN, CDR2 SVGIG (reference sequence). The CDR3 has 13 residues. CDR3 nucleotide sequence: TGTGCCTGGAGCAGGGGGCCTAACAATGAGCAGTTCTTC. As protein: CAWSRGPNNEQFF.

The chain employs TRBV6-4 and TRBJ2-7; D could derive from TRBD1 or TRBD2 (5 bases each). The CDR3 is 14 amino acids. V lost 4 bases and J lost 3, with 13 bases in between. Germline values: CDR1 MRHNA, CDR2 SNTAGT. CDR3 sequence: CASSGRESDYEQYF. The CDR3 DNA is TGTGCCAGCAGTGGCAGGGAGTCGGACTACGAGCAGTACTTC.

The CDR3 here is CASSQQTGRTYEQYF. CDR3 nucleotide sequence: TGTGCCAGCAGCCAGCAGACAGGGCGCACCTACGAGCAGTACTTC. The chain carries TRBV3-1 (or the pseudogene TRBV3-2) and TRBJ2-7, with 7 bases identical to TRBD1. CDR1 and CDR2 from the germline V gene are LGHDT and YNNKEL (reference sequence). This CDR3 comprises 15 residues. V was clipped by 3 bases and J by 2 bases; unmatched bases: 7.